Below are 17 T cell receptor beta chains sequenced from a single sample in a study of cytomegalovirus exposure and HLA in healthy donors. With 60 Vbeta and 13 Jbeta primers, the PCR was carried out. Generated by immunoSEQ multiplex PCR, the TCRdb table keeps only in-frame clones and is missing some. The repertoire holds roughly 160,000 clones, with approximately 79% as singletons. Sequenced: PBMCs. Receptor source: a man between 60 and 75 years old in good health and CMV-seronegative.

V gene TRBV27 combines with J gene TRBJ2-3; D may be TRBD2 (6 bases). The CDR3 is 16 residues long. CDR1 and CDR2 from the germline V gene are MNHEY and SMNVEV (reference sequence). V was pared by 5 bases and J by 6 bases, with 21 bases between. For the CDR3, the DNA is TGTGCCAGCAGTCCCCGCATGGGGAGGCTGAGGGATACGCAGTATTTT. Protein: CASSPRMGRLRDTQYF.

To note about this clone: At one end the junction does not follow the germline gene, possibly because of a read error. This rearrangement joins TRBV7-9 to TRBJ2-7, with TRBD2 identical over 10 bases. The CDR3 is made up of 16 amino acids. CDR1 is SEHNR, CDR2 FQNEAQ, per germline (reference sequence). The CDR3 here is CSSSLATSGRLYEQYF. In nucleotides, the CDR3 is TGTTCCAGCAGCTTGGCGACTAGCGGGCGACTTTACGAGCAGTACTTC. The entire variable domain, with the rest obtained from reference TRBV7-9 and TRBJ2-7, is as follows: DTGVSQNPRHKITKRGQNVTFRCDPISEHNRLYWYRQTLGQGPEFLTYFQNEAQLEKSRLLSDRFSAERPKGSFSTLEIQRTEQGDSAMYLCSSSLATSGRLYEQYFGPGTRLTVT.

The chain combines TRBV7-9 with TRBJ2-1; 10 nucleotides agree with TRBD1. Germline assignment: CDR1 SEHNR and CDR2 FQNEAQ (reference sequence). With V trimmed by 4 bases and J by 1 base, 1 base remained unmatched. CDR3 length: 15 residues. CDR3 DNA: TGTGCCAGCAGCTGGGGACAGGGGTCCTACAATGAGCAGTTCTTC. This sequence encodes CASSWGQGSYNEQFF.

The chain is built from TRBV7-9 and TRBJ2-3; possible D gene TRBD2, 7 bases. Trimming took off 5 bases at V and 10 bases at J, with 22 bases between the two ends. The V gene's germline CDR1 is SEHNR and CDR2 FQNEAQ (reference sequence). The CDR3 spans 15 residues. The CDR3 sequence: CASSPRGGPKVAQYF. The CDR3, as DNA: TGTGCCAGCAGCCCGAGGGGGGGTCCGAAGGTCGCGCAGTATTTT.

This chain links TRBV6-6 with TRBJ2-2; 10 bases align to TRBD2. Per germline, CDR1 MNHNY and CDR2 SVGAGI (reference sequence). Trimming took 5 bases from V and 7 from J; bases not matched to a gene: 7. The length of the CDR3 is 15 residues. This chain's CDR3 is CASSKRGGLVGELFF. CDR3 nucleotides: TGTGCCAGCAGTAAGCGGGGGGGCCTTGTCGGGGAGCTGTTTTTT.

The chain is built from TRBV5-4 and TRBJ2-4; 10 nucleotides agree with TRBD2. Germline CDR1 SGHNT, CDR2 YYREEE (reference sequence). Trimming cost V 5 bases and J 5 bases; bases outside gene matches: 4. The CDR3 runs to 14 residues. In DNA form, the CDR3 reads TGTGCCAGCAGTTCTAGCGGGGGAGAAAACATTCAGTACTTC. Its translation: CASSSSGGENIQYF.

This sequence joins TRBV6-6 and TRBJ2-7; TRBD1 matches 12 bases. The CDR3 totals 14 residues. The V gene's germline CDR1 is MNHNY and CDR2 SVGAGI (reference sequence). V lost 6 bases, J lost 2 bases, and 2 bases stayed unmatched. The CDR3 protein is CASRGTGGPYEQYF. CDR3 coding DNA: TGTGCCAGCAGGGGGACAGGGGGCCCCTACGAGCAGTACTTC.

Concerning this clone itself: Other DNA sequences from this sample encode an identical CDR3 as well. The CDR3: CASSPGGSSGNTIYF. CDR3 nucleotides: TGTGCCAGCTCACCGGGAGGAAGCTCTGGAAACACCATATATTTT. The genes are TRBV18 and TRBJ1-3; D unresolved. CDR1 KGHSH and CDR2 LQKENI come from the germline V gene. The CDR3 is 15 amino acids. V shed 3 bases and J shed 0 bases, with 9 bases lying between them.

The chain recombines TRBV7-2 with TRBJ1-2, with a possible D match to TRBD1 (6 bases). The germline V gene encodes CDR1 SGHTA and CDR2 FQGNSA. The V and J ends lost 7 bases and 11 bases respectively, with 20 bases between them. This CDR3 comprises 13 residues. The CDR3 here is CASTPRQADTYTF. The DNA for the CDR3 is TGTGCCAGCACCCCGAGACAGGCAGATACTTACACCTTC.

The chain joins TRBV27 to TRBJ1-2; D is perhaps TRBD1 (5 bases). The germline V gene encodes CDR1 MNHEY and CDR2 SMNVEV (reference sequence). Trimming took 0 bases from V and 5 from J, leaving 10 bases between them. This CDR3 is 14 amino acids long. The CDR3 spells CASSLSGQGYGYTF. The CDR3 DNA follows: TGTGCCAGCAGTTTATCCGGTCAGGGATATGGCTACACCTTC.

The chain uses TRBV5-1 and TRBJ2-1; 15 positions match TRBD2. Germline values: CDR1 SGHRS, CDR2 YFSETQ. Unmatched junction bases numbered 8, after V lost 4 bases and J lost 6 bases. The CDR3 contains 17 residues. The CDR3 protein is CASSLGLAGGLGNEQFF. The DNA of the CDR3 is TGCGCCAGCAGCCTCGGACTAGCGGGAGGGCTAGGCAATGAGCAGTTCTTC.

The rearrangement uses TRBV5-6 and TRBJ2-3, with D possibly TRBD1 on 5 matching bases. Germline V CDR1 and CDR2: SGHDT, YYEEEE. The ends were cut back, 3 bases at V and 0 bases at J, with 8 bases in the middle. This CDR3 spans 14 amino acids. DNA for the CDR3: TGTGCCAGCAGCTCGTGGACAAGCACAGATACGCAGTATTTT. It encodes CASSSWTSTDTQYF.

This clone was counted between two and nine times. The CDR3 DNA reads TGTGCCAGCAGCTTTGGTCCGACAGGGGCCTCGAACACCGGGGAGCTGTTTTTT. This translates into CASSFGPTGASNTGELFF. The rearrangement links TRBV7-2 to TRBJ2-2, with 8 bases fitting TRBD1. The CDR3 has 18 residues. V lost 3 bases, J lost 0 bases, and 9 bases stayed unmatched. CDR1 SGHTA and CDR2 FQGNSA come from the germline V gene.

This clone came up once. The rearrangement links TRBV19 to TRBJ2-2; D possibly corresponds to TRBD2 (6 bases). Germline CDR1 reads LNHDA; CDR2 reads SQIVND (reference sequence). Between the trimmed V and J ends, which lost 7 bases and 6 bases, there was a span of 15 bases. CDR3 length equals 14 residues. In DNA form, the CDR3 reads TGTGCCAGTACTCATGGGGCGGGACCCGGGGAGCTGTTTTTT. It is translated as CASTHGAGPGELFF. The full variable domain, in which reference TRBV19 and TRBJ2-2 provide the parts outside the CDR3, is DGGITQSPKYLFRKEGQNVTLSCEQNLNHDAMYWYRQDPGQGLRLIYYSQIVNDFQKGDIAEGYSVSREKKESFPLTVTSAQKNPTAFYLCASTHGAGPGELFFGEGSRLTVL.

CDR3 sequence (DNA): TGTGCCAGCAGCAAGGGACTAGCGGGAGGGCGGTTTTTCTTC. Translated, it gives CASSKGLAGGRFFF. This rearrangement joins TRBV7-6 to TRBJ2-1, with 16 bases that match TRBD2. The germline CDR1 and CDR2 sequences are SGHVS and FNYEAQ. The CDR3 consists of 14 residues. V shed 5 bases and J 16 bases; nucleotides not matched to a gene: 8.

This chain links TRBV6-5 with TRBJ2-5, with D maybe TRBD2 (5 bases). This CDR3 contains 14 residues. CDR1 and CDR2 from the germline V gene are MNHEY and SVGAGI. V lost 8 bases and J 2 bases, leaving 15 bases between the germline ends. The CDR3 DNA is TGTGCCAGCGTAGTCCAGGAGCGGCAAGAGACCCAGTACTTC. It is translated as CASVVQERQETQYF.

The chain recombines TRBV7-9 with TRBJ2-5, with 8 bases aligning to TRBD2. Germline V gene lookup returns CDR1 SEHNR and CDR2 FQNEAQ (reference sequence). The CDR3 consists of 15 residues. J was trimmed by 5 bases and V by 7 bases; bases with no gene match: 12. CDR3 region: CASTQIGLADETQYF. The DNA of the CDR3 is TGTGCCAGCACCCAGATAGGACTAGCCGACGAGACCCAGTACTTC.